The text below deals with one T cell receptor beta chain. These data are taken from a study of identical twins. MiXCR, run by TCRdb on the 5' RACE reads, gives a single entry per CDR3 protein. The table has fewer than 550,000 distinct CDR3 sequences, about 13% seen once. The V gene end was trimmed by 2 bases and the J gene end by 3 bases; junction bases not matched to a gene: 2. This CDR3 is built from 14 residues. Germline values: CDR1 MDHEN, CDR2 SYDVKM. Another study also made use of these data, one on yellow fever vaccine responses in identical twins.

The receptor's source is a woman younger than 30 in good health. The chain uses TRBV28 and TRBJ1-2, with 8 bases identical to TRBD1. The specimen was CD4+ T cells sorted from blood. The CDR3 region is CASSLLTGDYGYTF. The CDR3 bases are TGTGCCAGCAGTTTACTGACAGGGGACTATGGCTACACCTTC.